The entry below describes one TCR beta chain. Repertoires were generated with immunoSEQ multiplex PCR, while TCRdb's copy carries only in-frame clones and drops some. The table shows some 15,000 clones, with about 77% occurring only once. The data were obtained in a study of OX40 agonist ivuxolimab in advanced cancers. The V end was cut by 0 bases, the J end by 4 bases, with 10 bases between. The CDR3 spans 14 residues. The V gene's germline CDR1 is SGHRS and CDR2 YFSETQ. Sequenced material: CD4+ or CD8+ T cells sorted from blood, taken in a trial of the OX40 agonist ivuxolimab. The chain links TRBV5-1 to TRBJ1-1; D possibly corresponds to TRBD1 (5 bases). The sequence derives from an adult with an advanced solid tumor such as melanoma, head and neck, liver or kidney cancer. CDR3 nucleotides: TGCGCCAGCAGCTTGGGAGGGGAGAGCACTGAAGCTTTCTTT. Its translation is CASSLGGESTEAFF.